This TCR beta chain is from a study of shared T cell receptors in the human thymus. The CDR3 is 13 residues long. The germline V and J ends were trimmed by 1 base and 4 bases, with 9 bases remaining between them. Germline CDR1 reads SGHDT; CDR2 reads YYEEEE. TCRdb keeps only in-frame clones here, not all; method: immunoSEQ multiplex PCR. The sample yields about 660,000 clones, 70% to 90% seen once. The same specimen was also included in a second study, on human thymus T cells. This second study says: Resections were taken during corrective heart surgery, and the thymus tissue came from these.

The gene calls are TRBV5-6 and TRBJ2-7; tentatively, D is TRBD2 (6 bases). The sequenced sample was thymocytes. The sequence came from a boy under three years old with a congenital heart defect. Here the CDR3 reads CASSLRGRYEQYF. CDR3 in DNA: TGTGCCAGCAGCTTGAGAGGGAGGTACGAGCAGTACTTC.